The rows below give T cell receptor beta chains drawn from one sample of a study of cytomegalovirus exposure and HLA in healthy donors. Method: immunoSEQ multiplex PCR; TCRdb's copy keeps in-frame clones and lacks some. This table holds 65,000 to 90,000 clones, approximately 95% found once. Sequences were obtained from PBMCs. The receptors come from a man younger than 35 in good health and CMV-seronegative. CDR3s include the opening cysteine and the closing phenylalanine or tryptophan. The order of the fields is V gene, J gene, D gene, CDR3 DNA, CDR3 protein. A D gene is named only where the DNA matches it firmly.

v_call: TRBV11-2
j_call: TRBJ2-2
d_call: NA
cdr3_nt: TGTGCCAGCAGCCTTACCGGGGAGCTGTTTTTT
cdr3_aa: CASSLTGELFF

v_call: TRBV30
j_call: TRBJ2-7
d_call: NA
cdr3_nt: TGTGCCTGGAGTGTAACCGGGAGAGAGCAGTACTTC
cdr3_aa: CAWSVTGREQYF

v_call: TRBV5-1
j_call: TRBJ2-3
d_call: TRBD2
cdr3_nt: TGCGCCAGCAGCCCACAAACCTTAGCGGGGCCGCTAGATACGCAGTATTTT
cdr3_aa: CASSPQTLAGPLDTQYF

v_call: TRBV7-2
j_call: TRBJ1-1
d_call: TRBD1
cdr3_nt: TGTGCCAGCAGCGGGAGACAGGGGGCGAGCACTGAAGCTTTCTTT
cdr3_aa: CASSGRQGASTEAFF

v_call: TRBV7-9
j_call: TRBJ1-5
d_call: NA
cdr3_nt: TGTGCCAGCAGCCGAGAGAGTCAGCCCCAGCATTTT
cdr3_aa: CASSRESQPQHF

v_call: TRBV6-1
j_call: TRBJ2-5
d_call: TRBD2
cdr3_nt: TGTGCCAGCAACCGACTAGGGAGGGGTGAAGAGACCCAGTACTTC
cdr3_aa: CASNRLGRGEETQYF

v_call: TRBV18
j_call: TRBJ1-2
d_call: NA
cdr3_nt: TGTGCCAGCTCACTTCAGGGGCGCCGGGGCTACACCTTC
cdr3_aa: CASSLQGRRGYTF

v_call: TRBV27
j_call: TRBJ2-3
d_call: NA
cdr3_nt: TGTGCCAGCAGTTCCTTCTCAGCAGATACGCAGTATTTT
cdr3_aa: CASSSFSADTQYF

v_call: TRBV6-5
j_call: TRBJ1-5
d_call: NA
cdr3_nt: TGTGCCAGCAGTTATACAGAATATCAGCCCCAGCATTTT
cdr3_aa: CASSYTEYQPQHF

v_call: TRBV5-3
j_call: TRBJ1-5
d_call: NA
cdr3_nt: TGTGCCAGAAGGCAAGGAGGGGACCAAAGGAACGGGACGCCCCAGCATTTT
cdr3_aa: CARRQGGDQRNGTPQHF

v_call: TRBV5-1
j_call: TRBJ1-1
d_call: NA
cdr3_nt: TGCGCCAGCAGCGGCAACAGGGATAGTGAAGCTTTCTTT
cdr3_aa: CASSGNRDSEAFF